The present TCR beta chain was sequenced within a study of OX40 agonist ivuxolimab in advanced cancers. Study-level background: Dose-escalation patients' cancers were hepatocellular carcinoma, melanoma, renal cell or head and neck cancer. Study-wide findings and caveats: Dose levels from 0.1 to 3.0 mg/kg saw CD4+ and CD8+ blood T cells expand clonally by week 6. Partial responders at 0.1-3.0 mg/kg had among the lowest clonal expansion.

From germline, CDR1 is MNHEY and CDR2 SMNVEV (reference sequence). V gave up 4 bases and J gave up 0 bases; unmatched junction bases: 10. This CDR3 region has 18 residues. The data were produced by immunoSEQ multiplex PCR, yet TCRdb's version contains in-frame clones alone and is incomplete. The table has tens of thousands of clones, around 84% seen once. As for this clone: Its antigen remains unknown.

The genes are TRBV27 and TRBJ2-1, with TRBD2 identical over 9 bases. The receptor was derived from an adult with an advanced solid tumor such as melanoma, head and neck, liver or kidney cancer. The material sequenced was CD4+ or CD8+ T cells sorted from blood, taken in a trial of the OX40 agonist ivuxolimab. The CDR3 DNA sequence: TGTGCCAGCAGTTCCAATTACGATAGCGGGAGCTCCTACAATGAGCAGTTCTTC. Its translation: CASSSNYDSGSSYNEQFF.